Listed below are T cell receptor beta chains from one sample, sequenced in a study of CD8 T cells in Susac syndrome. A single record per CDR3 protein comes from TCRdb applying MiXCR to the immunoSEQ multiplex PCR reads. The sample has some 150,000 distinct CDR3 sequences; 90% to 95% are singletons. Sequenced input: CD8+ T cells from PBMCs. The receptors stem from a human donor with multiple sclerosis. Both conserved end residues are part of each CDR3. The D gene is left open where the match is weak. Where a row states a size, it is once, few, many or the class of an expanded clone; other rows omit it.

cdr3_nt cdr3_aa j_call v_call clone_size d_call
TGTGCCAGCAGCCCAGGGCGGACAGTTACATCTGGAAACACCATATATTTT CASSPGRTVTSGNTIYF TRBJ1-3 TRBV9 NA NA
TGTGCCAGCAGCCAACGGGTTGGCTACGAGCAGTACTTC CASSQRVGYEQYF TRBJ2-7 TRBV14 NA NA
TGCAGTGCTAGAGACCCCCGGGACAGCTCCTACAATGAGCAGTTCTTC CSARDPRDSSYNEQFF TRBJ2-1 TRBV20-1 NA TRBD1
TGCAGTGCTAGAGATTCGGGTTCGCCCCAGCATTTT CSARDSGSPQHF TRBJ1-5 TRBV20-1 NA NA
TGTGCCAGCAGCGGTGGGGCGCCCGGGGCCAACGTCCTGACTTTC CASSGGAPGANVLTF TRBJ2-6 TRBV7-9 NA NA
TGTGCCAGCAGCCAAGACCCTCGTCCGAACACTGAAGCTTTCTTT CASSQDPRPNTEAFF TRBJ1-1 TRBV4-2 NA NA
TGTGCCAGCAGCGTACCCGGGACTAGCACAGATACGCAGTATTTT CASSVPGTSTDTQYF TRBJ2-3 TRBV13 NA NA
TGTGCCAGCAGTCGGGGCCCGGGCGGAAACACCATATATTTT CASSRGPGGNTIYF TRBJ1-3 TRBV27 NA NA
TGCAGTGCTAGGACGACCCAGGACGGCCTCTCTGGGGCCAACGTCCTGACTTTC CSARTTQDGLSGANVLTF TRBJ2-6 TRBV20-1 NA NA
TGTGCCAGCAGCGTGGCAGGGGAGGTCGAGCAGTACTTC CASSVAGEVEQYF TRBJ2-7 TRBV4-2 NA NA
TGTGCCAGCAGTCCCCAACCCCTAGCGTTGGAGACCCAGTACTTC CASSPQPLALETQYF TRBJ2-5 TRBV12-3/TRBV12-4 NA NA
TGTGCCAGCAGCTTGATTGGGAGCTCCTATAATTCACCCCTCCACTTT CASSLIGSSYNSPLHF TRBJ1-6 TRBV5-4 NA NA
TGTGCCAGCAGCTTAGGCGACGGCAGGGACGAGCAGTACTTC CASSLGDGRDEQYF TRBJ2-7 TRBV7-9 NA NA
TGCAGTGCTAGATCTCCCCAAGAGCGGGGGGATACGCAGTATTTT CSARSPQERGDTQYF TRBJ2-3 TRBV20-1 NA TRBD2
TGTGCCAGCAGCTTAGCAGGGGTCGGCGAGCAGTACTTC CASSLAGVGEQYF TRBJ2-7 TRBV13 NA NA
TGTGCTAGTGGCAACACAAATTACGCCGGGACAGGGTTCTACAATGAGCAGTTCTTC CASGNTNYAGTGFYNEQFF TRBJ2-1 TRBV12-5 once TRBD1
TGTGCCAGCAGTTCCGCAGGGCTGAACACTGAAGCTTTCTTT CASSSAGLNTEAFF TRBJ1-1 TRBV27 few NA
TGCAGCGGATGGGGGGACTCCATAGATACGCAGTATTTT CSGWGDSIDTQYF TRBJ2-3 TRBV29-1 few NA
TGCAGTGCTAGAGATACGGGGGGCCCCTCCTACGAGCAGTACTTC CSARDTGGPSYEQYF TRBJ2-7 TRBV20-1 NA NA
TGTGCCAGCAGCCCGTTTTATGATGACTACTACGAGCAGTACTTC CASSPFYDDYYEQYF TRBJ2-7 TRBV5-6 NA NA
TGTGCCTGGAAGGTTAGCGGGGAGGACGAAACCTACGAGCAGTACTTC CAWKVSGEDETYEQYF TRBJ2-7 TRBV30 NA TRBD2
TGTGCCAGCAGTCCCTCACAGGGCCCGCTGCCCTACGAGCAGTACTTC CASSPSQGPLPYEQYF TRBJ2-7 TRBV27 NA NA
TGTGCCAGCAGCGCGCCCCCCCCGCCGACCCTCCTCCAGCCCCAGCATTTT CASSAPPPPTLLQPQHF TRBJ1-5 TRBV5-7 NA NA
TGTGCCAGCAGCCAAGATTGGGCCTATGGCTACACCTTC CASSQDWAYGYTF TRBJ1-2 TRBV14 NA NA
TGTGCCAGCAGTCCTGTGGGGACAGGGCCCAATCAGCCCCAGCATTTT CASSPVGTGPNQPQHF TRBJ1-5 TRBV27 NA TRBD1
TGTGCCAGCAGCGTAGGGCAGGATCTCAACTATGGCTACACCTTC CASSVGQDLNYGYTF TRBJ1-2 TRBV9 once NA
TGCAGTGCCCCAAAGTCGGGGACAGGGAGTATTAACTATGGCTACACCTTC CSAPKSGTGSINYGYTF TRBJ1-2 TRBV20-1 NA TRBD1
TGTGCCAGCAGCGCCGAAGGACTTTGGTCCTACGAGCAGTACTTC CASSAEGLWSYEQYF TRBJ2-7 TRBV7-9 NA NA
TGCAGTGCACCTGGACCCTACGAGCAGTACTTC CSAPGPYEQYF TRBJ2-7 TRBV20-1 NA NA
TGTGCCAGCAGCGTAGGGAGGGAAACCTACGAGCAGTACTTC CASSVGRETYEQYF TRBJ2-7 TRBV9 NA NA
TGTGCCTCCCGGGGACTCAAAGAGACCCAGTACTTC CASRGLKETQYF TRBJ2-5 TRBV7-9 NA NA
TGTGCCAGCAGCTCGCTAGCGGTGCGACAAGAGACCCAGTACTTC CASSSLAVRQETQYF TRBJ2-5 TRBV12-3/TRBV12-4 NA TRBD2
TGTGCCAGCAGCGCCCAGGTGGCCTATGGCTACACCTTC CASSAQVAYGYTF TRBJ1-2 TRBV9 NA NA
TGCGCCAGCAGCCAAGATTTTCCTTCCGGGGAGCTGTTTTTT CASSQDFPSGELFF TRBJ2-2 TRBV4-3 NA NA
TGCGCCAGCAGCCAAGATTGGGCCCGGGGGGTGAACACCGGGGAGCTGTTTTTT CASSQDWARGVNTGELFF TRBJ2-2 TRBV4-1 NA TRBD2
TGTGCCACCCTGAGACAGAGAAACTACGAGCAGTACTTC CATLRQRNYEQYF TRBJ2-7 TRBV2 NA NA
TGTGCCAGCAGCTTGGTGATCAGTGAGCAGTTCTTC CASSLVISEQFF TRBJ2-1 TRBV7-9 once NA